This is a list of T cell receptor beta chains from one sample in a study of Ad26.COV2.S vaccination and SARS-CoV-2 variants. Assay: immunoSEQ multiplex PCR; the TCRdb copy retains only in-frame clones and omits some. The sample lists about half a million clones, 80% to 90% occurring once. The sample here was peripheral blood, taken in a trial of Ad26.COV2.S vaccine versus placebo. These receptors were collected from a person aged 18-60 years who received the Ad26.COV2.S COVID-19 vaccine or a placebo. The CDR3 runs from the conserved cysteine through the conserved F or W. The D gene is left open where the match is weak. Expanded clones are given a class, and other clones once, few, many or no size at all.

.	TRBV19	TRBD2	TRBJ2-1	CASSPRWGTSGRGEQFF	TGTGCCAGTAGCCCTCGGTGGGGGACTAGCGGGAGAGGTGAGCAGTTCTTC
.	TRBV30	.	TRBJ2-7	CAWSEAGTFSYEQYF	TGTGCCTGGAGTGAAGCCGGGACCTTCTCCTACGAGCAGTACTTC
.	TRBV25-1	.	TRBJ1-1	CASSASGGPEAFF	TGTGCCAGCAGCGCTTCCGGAGGGCCTGAAGCTTTCTTT
.	TRBV15	TRBD2	TRBJ2-7	CATSRGTSGAYEQYF	TGTGCCACCAGCAGAGGGACTAGCGGGGCCTACGAGCAGTACTTC
.	TRBV6-1	.	TRBJ1-5	CASSESGSNQPQHF	TGTGCCAGCAGTGAATCCGGGAGCAATCAGCCCCAGCATTTT
once	TRBV30	.	TRBJ1-2	CAWKGGKNGYGYTF	TGTGCCTGGAAGGGAGGCAAGAATGGGTATGGCTACACCTTC
.	TRBV6-6	.	TRBJ1-1	CASSYLDMGESGFF	TGTGCCAGCAGTTACCTAGACATGGGGGAAAGTGGTTTCTTT
.	TRBV6-5	.	TRBJ1-1	CASVRAINSGTEAFF	TGTGCCAGCGTCCGCGCCATCAACAGTGGGACTGAAGCTTTCTTT
.	TRBV5-1	TRBD1	TRBJ2-5	CASSRSGQGARETQYF	TGCGCCAGCAGCCGATCCGGACAGGGGGCTCGAGAGACCCAGTACTTC
.	TRBV29-1	.	TRBJ2-2	CSVDDTGELFF	TGCAGCGTTGACGACACCGGGGAGCTGTTTTTT
.	TRBV4-1	.	TRBJ2-1	CASSVAGTPTYNEQFF	TGCGCCAGCAGCGTCGCCGGGACCCCAACTTACAATGAGCAGTTCTTC
.	TRBV28	.	TRBJ1-2	CASSKDARYGYTF	TGTGCCAGCAGTAAAGACGCTCGCTATGGCTACACCTTC
.	TRBV2	.	TRBJ1-1	CASSEGEAFF	TGTGCCAGCAGTGAAGGAGAAGCTTTCTTT
.	TRBV15	TRBD2	TRBJ2-1	CATSRVGGEEQFF	TGTGCCACCAGCAGGGTCGGGGGGGAAGAGCAGTTCTTC